This TCR beta chain was retrieved from a study of cytomegalovirus exposure and HLA in healthy donors. For this clone: Its antigen is undetermined.

Assay used: immunoSEQ multiplex PCR; TCRdb lists only in-frame clones, some missing. The repertoire has under 50,000 clones, 90% to 95% of them found once; the top ten carry around 7.8%. Findings of the study overall: Overall, some 160 TCR beta chains were annotated as cytomegalovirus-associated.

What was sequenced was PBMCs. The clonotype originates from a young woman in good health and CMV-seropositive.

The CDR3 here is CATSRGSSGANVLTF. The CDR3 coding sequence is TGTGCCACCAGCAGGGGGAGCTCTGGGGCCAACGTCCTGACTTTC. The rearrangement joins TRBV15 to TRBJ2-6, with D tentatively TRBD2 (5 bases). The germline CDR1 and CDR2 sequences are LNHNV and YYDKDF (reference sequence). The CDR3 runs to 15 residues. V lost 3 bases and J 0 bases, leaving 6 bases between the germline ends.